Below are 20 T cell receptor beta chains sequenced from a single sample in a study of T cell responses to AZD1222 COVID-19 vaccine. TCRdb's table, derived via immunoSEQ multiplex PCR, lists solely in-frame clones and lacks some. The profile shows 120,000 to 150,000 clones, 75% to 95% of them singletons. The source material was peripheral blood, sampled on day 0 of AZD1222 vaccination. These receptors were obtained from an adult in good health.

The V call is TRBV7-2, the J call TRBJ1-6; weak D call: TRBD1 (6 bases). The ends were cut back, 0 bases at V and 9 bases at J, with 15 bases in the middle. This CDR3 comprises 16 residues. CDR1 SGHTA and CDR2 FQGNSA come from the germline V gene. The CDR3 region is CASSLALGGAGSPLHF. In nucleotides, the CDR3 is TGTGCCAGCAGCTTAGCGCTGGGGGGCGCGGGTTCACCCCTCCACTTT.

The V and J genes are TRBV9 and TRBJ1-2, with TRBD1 as a possible D gene (6 bases). The CDR3 contains 15 residues. Germline V gives CDR1 SGDLS, CDR2 YYNGEE. V lost 0 bases and J lost 0, with 9 bases in between. The CDR3 sequence is CASSVGRGTNYGYTF. CDR3 nucleotides: TGTGCCAGCAGCGTAGGGAGGGGGACTAACTATGGCTACACCTTC.

This rearrangement joins TRBV5-1 to TRBJ1-2; the D gene is possibly TRBD1 (6 bases). Germline CDR1 reads SGHRS; CDR2 reads YFSETQ. The CDR3 has 13 residues. The V and J ends lost 6 bases and 8 bases respectively, with 17 bases between them. In DNA form, the CDR3 reads TGCGCCAGCACTATACAGGGTTCAAACGGCTACACCTTC. Protein sequence: CASTIQGSNGYTF.

This chain uses TRBV19 with TRBJ2-7, with 7 bases lining up with TRBD1. Germline V gives CDR1 LNHDA, CDR2 SQIVND (reference sequence). Trimming removed 1 base from V and 3 bases from J; junction bases left unmatched: 3. CDR3 length equals 14 residues. CDR3 coding DNA: TGTGCCAGTAGTATAGTAGGGGACAGCTACGAGCAGTACTTC. Encoded protein: CASSIVGDSYEQYF.

The V call is TRBV28, the J call TRBJ2-3; 10 bases align to TRBD1. With V trimmed by 8 bases and J by 4 bases, 12 bases remained unmatched. The CDR3 has 16 residues. Looked up from germline, CDR1 is MDHEN and CDR2 is SYDVKM. CDR3 DNA: TGTGCCAGCGTAAGTCCTGGGACAGGGGTTGCAGATACGCAGTATTTT. Residues: CASVSPGTGVADTQYF.

The chain uses TRBV24-1 and TRBJ2-2; 11 nucleotides line up with TRBD2. Germline V gene lookup returns CDR1 KGHDR and CDR2 SFDVKD. CDR3 length: 17 residues. With V trimmed by 0 bases and J by 2 bases, 1 base remained unmatched. DNA for the CDR3: TGTGCCACCAGTGATTTGACTAGCGGGAGTAACACCGGGGAGCTGTTTTTT. Translating it yields CATSDLTSGSNTGELFF.

The V call is TRBV19, the J call TRBJ1-1; no reliable D call. Trimming stripped 1 base from V and 5 bases from J, with 8 bases between. Germline V gene data show CDR1 as LNHDA and CDR2 as SQIVND (reference sequence). This CDR3 spans 13 amino acids. The CDR3 loop is CASSIGLGTEAFF. Written as DNA, the CDR3 is TGTGCCAGTAGTATAGGTCTGGGGACTGAAGCTTTCTTT.

The V gene is TRBV7-3, the J gene TRBJ2-3; the D gene is possibly TRBD2 (7 bases). Germline V gene lookup returns CDR1 SGHTA and CDR2 FQGTGA. V was trimmed by 5 bases and J by 3 bases, leaving 24 bases between them. The CDR3 contains 18 residues. The CDR3 here is CASSPTVGGAPRTDTQYF. CDR3 coding DNA: TGTGCCAGCAGCCCGACGGTTGGGGGGGCCCCGCGTACAGATACGCAGTATTTT. The variable domain in full, completed from reference TRBV7-3 and TRBJ2-3, reads GAGVSQTPSNKVTEKGKYVELRCDPISGHTALYWYRQSLGQGPEFLIYFQGTGAADDSGLPNDRFFAVRPEGSVSTLKIQRTERGDSAVYLCASSPTVGGAPRTDTQYFGPGTRLTVL.

This sequence joins TRBV3-1 (or the pseudogene TRBV3-2) and TRBJ1-3; 8 bases are shared with TRBD1. V was pared by 6 bases and J by 0 bases, with 19 bases of the junction left unmatched. The CDR3 consists of 20 residues. In germline, CDR1 is LGHDT, CDR2 YNNKEL (reference sequence). The CDR3: CASREGDRGPLAYSGNTIYF. For the CDR3, the DNA is TGTGCCAGCAGAGAAGGTGACAGGGGCCCGTTAGCCTACTCTGGAAACACCATATATTTT.

The chain combines TRBV7-9 with TRBJ2-5; tentatively, D is TRBD1 (5 bases). The CDR3 sequence is 15 residues long. V was cut by 7 bases and J by 0 bases, with 15 bases left in between. The germline V gene encodes CDR1 SEHNR and CDR2 FQNEAQ (reference sequence). Here the CDR3 DNA reads TGTGCCAGCACCGTCGGCAGGGCGTACCAAGAGACCCAGTACTTC. This encodes CASTVGRAYQETQYF.

The CDR3 bases are TGTGCCAGCAGCCAACGGACGAGTATGGGTGCGGACATTCAGTACTTC. It translates to CASSQRTSMGADIQYF. J is TRBJ2-4 and V is TRBV3-1 (or the pseudogene TRBV3-2); D not certain. V was trimmed by 2 bases and J by 8 bases, leaving 19 bases between them. This CDR3 spans 16 amino acids. Germline-derived CDR1 and CDR2 are LGHDT and YNNKEL (reference sequence).

CDR3 residues: CSASLIGEQFF. CDR3 nucleotides: TGCAGTGCTAGTCTGATCGGAGAGCAGTTCTTC. The genes are TRBV20-1 and TRBJ2-1, with D hard to call. The germline CDR1 and CDR2 sequences are DFQATT and SNEGSKA (reference sequence). The CDR3 spans 11 residues. V was clipped by 3 bases and J by 10 bases, with 10 bases between them.

The CDR3 DNA reads TGTGCCAGCAGTTACTCTGTGGGCCGAACCTACGAGCAGTACTTC. Translation gives CASSYSVGRTYEQYF. V is TRBV6-6 and J is TRBJ2-7; D remains unclear. The CDR3 is 15 residues long. CDR1 is MNHNY and CDR2 is SVGAGI in the germline V gene (reference sequence). The V gene lost 0 bases and the J gene lost 2 bases, with 11 bases spanning the gap.

DNA of the CDR3: TGTGCCAGCAGCTACACAGGGGGCGCAGGCACTGAAGCTTTCTTT. Encoded protein: CASSYTGGAGTEAFF. This chain uses TRBV11-2 with TRBJ1-1; 9 bases match TRBD1. J gave up 4 bases and V 4 bases, and 7 bases lay outside the gene matches. The length of the CDR3 is 15 residues. The germline gives CDR1 SGHAT, CDR2 FQNNGV.

This clone occurred a few times. The J gene is TRBJ2-1, the V gene TRBV27; 11 bases are shared with TRBD2. Trimming removed 5 bases from V and 4 bases from J; junction bases left unmatched: 4. This CDR3 comprises 15 residues. CDR1 is MNHEY, CDR2 SMNVEV, per germline (reference sequence). The CDR3 region has the DNA TGTGCCAGCAGTCAGACTAGCGGGGCTTACAATGAGCAGTTCTTC. It yields the protein CASSQTSGAYNEQFF.

This clone was recorded only once. The CDR3: CASSLELVPHEQFF. CDR3 coding DNA: TGTGCCAGCAGCTTAGAACTAGTTCCCCATGAGCAGTTCTTC. The rearrangement links TRBV11-2 to TRBJ2-1; tentatively, D is TRBD2 (5 bases). V was pared by 0 bases and J by 8 bases, with 11 bases between. Germline V gives CDR1 SGHAT, CDR2 FQNNGV. The CDR3 sequence is 14 residues long.

This sequence joins TRBV7-9 and TRBJ2-7; no clear D gene. The germline CDR1 and CDR2 sequences are SEHNR and FQNEAQ (reference sequence). CDR3 length: 11 amino acids. V lost 1 base and J lost 4, with 2 bases in between. Here the CDR3 DNA reads TGTGCCAGCAGCTTAGATTACGAGCAGTACTTC. It codes for CASSLDYEQYF.

The J gene is TRBJ2-2, the V gene TRBV4-3; D gene ambiguous. V was trimmed by 1 base and J by 5 bases, leaving 11 bases between them. Germline CDR1 and CDR2: LGHNA and YSLEER. This CDR3 region has 15 residues. The CDR3 DNA is TGCGCCAGCAGCCAAGTATCATCAGGAACCGGGGAGCTGTTTTTT. Residues: CASSQVSSGTGELFF.

The chain uses TRBV5-1 and TRBJ1-1, with 9 bases fitting TRBD1. V was clipped by 3 bases and J by 4 bases; unmatched bases: 7. CDR1 SGHRS and CDR2 YFSETQ come from the germline V gene. CDR3 length: 15 amino acids. The CDR3 coding sequence is TGCGCCAGCAGCTCCAGGGGGGACAGGGCCACTGAAGCTTTCTTT. Protein product: CASSSRGDRATEAFF.

The rearrangement links TRBV3-1 (or the pseudogene TRBV3-2) to TRBJ1-2, with D unresolved. The length of the CDR3 is 12 residues. CDR1 LGHDT and CDR2 YNNKEL come from the germline V gene (reference sequence). The germline V and J ends were trimmed by 1 base and 4 bases, with 4 bases remaining between them. The CDR3 bases are TGTGCCAGCAGCCAAGGGCTCTATGGCTACACCTTC. Translation: CASSQGLYGYTF.